This T cell receptor beta chain was profiled in a study of shared clonotypes between healthy human individuals. Overall study results and limits: The researchers took only blood, and tissue repertoires probably look different.

A note on this clone: What it binds is not known.

Over several immunoSEQ plates, each subset's genomic DNA was distributed in even portions. Unsorted PBMC DNA underwent sequencing on ten immunoSEQ deep assay plates. Profiling relied on immunoSEQ multiplex PCR, and the TCRdb table lists in-frame clones only, not all of them. This table has more than 450,000 clones, about four fifths appearing once. Germline assignment: CDR1 SGHAT and CDR2 FQNNGV. Trimming stripped 1 base from V and 7 bases from J, with 8 bases between. The CDR3 is 12 amino acids. Sequencing input: PBMCs. The chain employs TRBV11-2 and TRBJ2-7; tentative D call: TRBD2 (5 bases). The clonotype comes from a woman between 35 and 50 years old in good health. Some clones in this sample may be carry-over from other donors' samples. DNA of the CDR3: TGTGCCAGCAGCTTAGGCGGGTGGGAGCAGTACTTC. This codes for CASSLGGWEQYF.